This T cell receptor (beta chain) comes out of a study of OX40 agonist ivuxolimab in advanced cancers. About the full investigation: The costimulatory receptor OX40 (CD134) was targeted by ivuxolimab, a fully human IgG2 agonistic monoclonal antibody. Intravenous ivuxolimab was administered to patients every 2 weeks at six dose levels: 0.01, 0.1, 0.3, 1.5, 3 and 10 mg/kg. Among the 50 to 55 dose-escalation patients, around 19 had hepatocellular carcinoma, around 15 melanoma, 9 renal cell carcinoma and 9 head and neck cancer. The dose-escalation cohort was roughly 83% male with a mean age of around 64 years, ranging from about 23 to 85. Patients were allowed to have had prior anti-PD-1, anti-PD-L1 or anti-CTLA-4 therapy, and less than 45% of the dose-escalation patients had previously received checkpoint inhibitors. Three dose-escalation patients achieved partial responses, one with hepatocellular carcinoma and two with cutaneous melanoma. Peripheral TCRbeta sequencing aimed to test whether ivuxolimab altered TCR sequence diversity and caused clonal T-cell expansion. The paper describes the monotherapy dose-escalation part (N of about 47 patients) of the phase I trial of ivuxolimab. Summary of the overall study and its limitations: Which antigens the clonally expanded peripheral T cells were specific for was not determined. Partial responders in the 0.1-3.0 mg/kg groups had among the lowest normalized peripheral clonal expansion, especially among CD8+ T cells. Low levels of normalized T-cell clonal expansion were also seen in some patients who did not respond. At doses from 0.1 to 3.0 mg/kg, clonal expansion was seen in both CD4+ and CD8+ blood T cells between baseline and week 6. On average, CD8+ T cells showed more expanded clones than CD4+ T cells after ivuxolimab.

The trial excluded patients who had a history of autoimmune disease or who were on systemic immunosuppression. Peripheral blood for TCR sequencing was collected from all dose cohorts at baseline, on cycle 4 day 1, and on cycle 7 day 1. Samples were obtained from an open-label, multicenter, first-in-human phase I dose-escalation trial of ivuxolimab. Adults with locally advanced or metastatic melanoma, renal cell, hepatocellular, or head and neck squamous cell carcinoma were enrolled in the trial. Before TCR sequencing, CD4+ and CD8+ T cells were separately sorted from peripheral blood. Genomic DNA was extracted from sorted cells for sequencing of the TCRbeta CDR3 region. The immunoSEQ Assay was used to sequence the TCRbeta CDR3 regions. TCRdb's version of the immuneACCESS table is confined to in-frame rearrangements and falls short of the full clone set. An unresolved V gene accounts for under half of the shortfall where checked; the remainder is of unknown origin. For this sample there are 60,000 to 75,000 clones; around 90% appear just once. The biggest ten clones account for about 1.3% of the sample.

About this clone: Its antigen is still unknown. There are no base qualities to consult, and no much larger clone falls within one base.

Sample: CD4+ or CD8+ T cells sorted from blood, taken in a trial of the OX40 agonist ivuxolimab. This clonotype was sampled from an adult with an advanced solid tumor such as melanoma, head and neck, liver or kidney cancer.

The CDR3 protein: CASSSYTQGNTIYF. The DNA is as follows: TGTGCCAGCAGCTCCTACACTCAAGGAAACACCATATATTTT. The sequence joins TRBV7-6 to TRBJ1-3, with the D gene call left open. The germline V gene specifies SGHVS as CDR1 and FNYEAQ as CDR2. The CDR3, cysteine through phenylalanine, is 14 amino acids long. Just the 42-base CDR3 DNA is kept, in frame starting at base 1. V is cut by 4 bases and J by 4 bases, and the space between the germline ends is 11 bases.